This is a list of T cell receptor beta chains from one sample in a study of cytomegalovirus exposure and HLA in healthy donors. Sequencing was performed with immunoSEQ multiplex PCR; in TCRdb, only in-frame clones are kept and a portion is missing. The sample records about 150,000 clones, 79% being singletons. The sequenced material came from PBMCs. Receptors were obtained from a man aged 30-40 years in good health and CMV-seropositive. Both conserved end residues are part of each CDR3. D genes are given only for firm matches. Clone size appears in some rows only: once, few, many, or a class for an expanded clone.

D | size | V | CDR3
. | . | TRBV19 | CASRGHGQDNSPLHF
TRBD1 | . | TRBV2 | CASSVDRDEKLFF
. | . | TRBV28 | CASISGGATNTEAFF
. | few | TRBV14 | CASSPLGGGEYEQYF
TRBD2 | few | TRBV5-1 | CASSLADGGQETQYF
. | . | TRBV18 | CASSPRSDKETQYF
TRBD1 | . | TRBV19 | CASSIGTGRQPQHF
TRBD1 | once | TRBV19 | CASNLPDRGDTEAFF
. | . | TRBV5-1 | CASSSSREAGEQFF
. | . | TRBV5-1 | CASSLQQGSETQYF
TRBD2 | . | TRBV29-1 | CSVVAGGPRENTGELFF
. | . | TRBV5-4 | CASSPLGVDYGYTF
. | once | TRBV7-3 | CASSPHARSEAFF
TRBD1 | . | TRBV7-3 | CASSQRAGTVTGELFF
. | once | TRBV7-9 | CASSSITSYYEAFF
. | . | TRBV7-9 | CASSLQGNTEAFF
. | . | TRBV6-1 | CASSVRRGTGDIQYF
TRBD2 | . | TRBV19 | CASRKAGDYNEQFF
. | . | TRBV29-1 | CSVRPQEGLGGYTF
TRBD2 | . | TRBV19 | CASSIIAGESNEQFF
. | few | TRBV10-3 | CAISEWYRDGNTEAFF
TRBD1 | few | TRBV28 | CASIQPQGGPAFF
TRBD2 | . | TRBV5-6 | CASSLIAGGGNEQFF
. | few | TRBV5-1 | CASSTGGGVGEQYF
. | . | TRBV2 | CASSVRGSNQPQHF
. | . | TRBV19 | CASSTWGNTGELFF
. | once | TRBV6-1 | CASRESKNTEAFF
TRBD2 | . | TRBV4-1 | CASSPGLADYNEQFF
. | . | TRBV7-2 | CASSTDVGELFF
TRBD1 | . | TRBV6-5 | CASSSQGVSFSPLHF
TRBD2 | . | TRBV11-2 | CASSSGLAGNTQYF
. | . | TRBV10-1 | CASSDYSYEQYF
. | . | TRBV11-3 | CASSSIRLVIVLTDTQYF
TRBD1 | once | TRBV6-1 | CASRILQGDNQPQHF
TRBD1 | . | TRBV19 | CASSSTGGSQETQYF
TRBD2 | . | TRBV29-1 | CSAITGTSGPVGYEQYF
. | many | TRBV6-6 | CASSVRETDTQYF
TRBD2 | . | TRBV4-2 | CASSSAGLTVPGELFF
. | . | TRBV10-3 | CAIKGDGYGYTF
. | . | TRBV4-1 | CASSPTTDSMGQPQHF
. | . | TRBV30 | CAWSDAGIGNEQFF
. | . | TRBV5-1 | CASSGVGDTEAFF
TRBD1 | once | TRBV9 | CASSVVGQGLRVLTF
. | . | TRBV2 | CASSVAANTGELFF
TRBD1 | . | TRBV5-6 | CASSLFGTGGWSEAFF
. | . | TRBV30 | CAWGGAGVPGYTF
TRBD2 | few | TRBV27 | CASRRLAGAAYEQYF
TRBD1 | many | TRBV19 | CASCPGTGRRETQYF
. | . | TRBV6-6 | CASSYTGNHQETQYF
. | . | TRBV5-1 | CASSIDRNSPLHF
TRBD1 | few | TRBV29-1 | CSVQNGTGITEAFF
TRBD1 | . | TRBV5-1 | CASSGNFRDRGGEQYF
TRBD1 | . | TRBV5-1 | CASSPGQSTGELFF
TRBD1 | few | TRBV6-5 | CASRTGDNEKLFF